The 27 T cell receptor beta chains listed next were all sequenced from one sample in a study of cytomegalovirus exposure and HLA in healthy donors (dated by TCRdb to the late 2010s). Library preparation employed the immunoSEQ multiplex PCR assay. A mixture of 60 forward primers for TCR Vbeta segments and 13 reverse primers for TCR Jbeta segments was used in the multiplex PCR. The table was pulled from immuneACCESS by TCRdb, which kept in-frame rearrangements only. Such tables lose some clones; where checked, under half of the loss comes from unresolved V genes, and the rest has no known cause. The sample has roughly 98,000 clones on record, 70% of them singletons. Around 2.3% of the sample comes from the top ten. Sequences were obtained from PBMCs. These receptors were obtained from a man aged 45-60 years in good health and CMV-seronegative.

Points on this clone: The junction departs from germline at one end; a sequencing error may be responsible. The J gene is TRBJ2-1, the V gene TRBV10-3; 11 bases are shared with TRBD2. The CDR3 sequence is 15 residues long. Germline CDR1 is ENHRY and CDR2 is SYGVKD. CDR3 amino acids: CAIRVTSGSPNERFF. CDR3 sequence (DNA): TGTGCCATCAGGGTTACTAGCGGGAGCCCCAATGAGCGGTTCTTC.

The chain combines TRBV7-9 with TRBJ2-2; TRBD2 is a possible D gene (5 bases). The CDR3 consists of 15 residues. V lost 2 bases and J lost 3, with 10 bases in between. Germline values: CDR1 SEHNR, CDR2 FQNEAQ (reference sequence). The chain's CDR3 is CASSLMWRDTGELFF. Written as DNA, the CDR3 is TGTGCCAGCAGCTTAATGTGGCGGGACACCGGGGAGCTGTTTTTT.

DNA of the CDR3: TGTGCCAGCAGCGTAGCTACAGAGTACAATGAGCAGTTCTTC. Its protein is CASSVATEYNEQFF. The chain couples TRBV9 to TRBJ2-1; D is unclear. The length of the CDR3 is 14 residues. Germline V lookup: CDR1 SGDLS, CDR2 YYNGEE. Trimming shortened V by 0 bases and J by 4 bases, and 8 bases separated the two germline ends.

This clone was picked up a small number of times. V usage is TRBV6-1 and J usage is TRBJ2-1, with a tentative D call TRBD2 (6 bases). CDR3 length equals 14 residues. V was trimmed by 5 bases and J by 6 bases, leaving 14 bases between them. Germline values: CDR1 MNHNS, CDR2 SASEGT. CDR3 in DNA: TGTGCCAGCAGTACCGGGACTGCTGCCAATGAGCAGTTCTTC. Its translation is CASSTGTAANEQFF.

This chain links TRBV28 with TRBJ2-7; the match to TRBD1 covers 7 bases. Germline assignment: CDR1 MDHEN and CDR2 SYDVKM. CDR3 length equals 16 residues. V lost 3 bases and J lost 6; bases outside the gene matches: 14. DNA of the CDR3: TGTGCCAGCAGTTTCGAGGGGGCAGGGGGTCGGCTCGAGCAGTACTTC. It specifies CASSFEGAGGRLEQYF.

The chain has TRBV7-8 and TRBJ2-3; TRBD1 might be the D (5 bases). The CDR3 spans 14 residues. In germline, CDR1 is SGHVS, CDR2 FQNEAQ. Trimming took off 4 bases at V and 1 base at J, with 9 bases between the two ends. CDR3 bases: TGTGCCAGCAGCTCCCCGACAGGCACAGATACGCAGTATTTT. This translates into CASSSPTGTDTQYF.

The genes are TRBV27 and TRBJ2-3; 7 nucleotides line up with TRBD2. This CDR3 comprises 15 residues. Losses at the gene ends were 6 bases for V and 0 bases for J; bases not matched to a gene: 6. Germline CDR1 and CDR2: MNHEY and SMNVEV (reference sequence). Here the CDR3 reads CASSPSGPSTDTQYF. CDR3 DNA sequence: TGTGCCAGCAGCCCTAGCGGCCCTAGCACAGATACGCAGTATTTT.

This clone came up a few times. The chain uses TRBV6-1 and TRBJ2-7; 9 bases align to TRBD2. Looked up from germline, CDR1 is MNHNS and CDR2 is SASEGT. There are 15 residues in the CDR3. The ends lost 5 bases at V and 2 bases at J; junction bases unmatched: 7. The CDR3 sequence is CASSSPTSGTYEQYF. In nucleotides, the CDR3 is TGTGCCAGCAGTAGCCCGACTAGCGGAACCTACGAGCAGTACTTC.

This clone qualifies as medium-sized (0.01 to 0.1%). Other DNA sequences within the sample encode an identical CDR3. The V and J genes are TRBV6-5 and TRBJ1-1, with D maybe TRBD1 (6 bases). CDR1 is MNHEY, CDR2 SVGAGI, per germline. The CDR3 is 14 residues long. With 6 bases removed from V and 0 bases from J, the gap between germline ends came to 11 bases. The CDR3 spells CASRKQGMNTEAFF. The DNA for the CDR3 is TGTGCCAGCAGAAAACAGGGTATGAACACTGAAGCTTTCTTT.

This clone was observed a single time. V is TRBV28 and J is TRBJ1-1; 9 bases match TRBD1. Losses at the gene ends were 5 bases for V and 9 bases for J; bases not matched to a gene: 7. The CDR3 runs 13 residues. CDR1 is MDHEN, CDR2 SYDVKM, per germline. The CDR3 nucleotides are TGTGCCAGCAGTCAACAGGGGGCTGGGAAAGCTTTCTTT. This gives the protein CASSQQGAGKAFF.

This chain links TRBV18 with TRBJ2-3; D is possibly TRBD2 (6 bases). The V gene's germline CDR1 is KGHSH and CDR2 LQKENI. Trimming stripped 6 bases from V and 4 bases from J, with 14 bases between. This CDR3 region has 14 residues. DNA of the CDR3: TGTGCCAGCTCTCCCCCGGGCGGGGCAGATACGCAGTATTTT. It encodes CASSPPGGADTQYF.

The chain uses TRBV19 and TRBJ2-1, with TRBD2 identical over 14 bases. The V segment lost 6 bases and the J segment 4 bases; nucleotides outside the gene matches: 5. Germline assignment: CDR1 LNHDA and CDR2 SQIVND (reference sequence). This CDR3 comprises 16 residues. Here the CDR3 reads CASRGGTSGSYNEQFF. CDR3 sequence (DNA): TGTGCCAGTAGAGGAGGGACTAGCGGGAGTTACAATGAGCAGTTCTTC.

The chain combines TRBV6-5 with TRBJ1-1; a possible D gene is TRBD1 (6 bases). The V end was cut by 11 bases, the J end by 0 bases, with 13 bases between. Germline loops: CDR1 MNHEY, CDR2 SVGAGI. This CDR3 comprises 13 residues. The CDR3 nucleotides are TGTGCCGGCCAGGACAGACTGAACACTGAAGCTTTCTTT. Translation: CAGQDRLNTEAFF.

The gene calls are TRBV6-5 and TRBJ2-3, with D perhaps TRBD2 (5 bases). CDR3 length equals 16 residues. Germline lookup yields CDR1 MNHEY and CDR2 SVGAGI. The ends were cut back, 2 bases at V and 3 bases at J, with 15 bases in the middle. The CDR3 bases are TGTGCCAGCAGTTACGTCGGGATCCTAGGAACAGATACGCAGTATTTT. This sequence encodes CASSYVGILGTDTQYF.

The rearrangement links TRBV28 to TRBJ1-6, with 8 bases lining up with TRBD1. With V trimmed by 5 bases and J by 10 bases, 7 bases remained unmatched. The CDR3 runs 14 residues. Germline assignment: CDR1 MDHEN and CDR2 SYDVKM. This CDR3 is CASSPGTGGSPLHF. CDR3 in DNA: TGTGCCAGCAGTCCAGGGACAGGCGGCTCACCCCTCCACTTT.

The chain links TRBV7-9 to TRBJ1-3; 9 nucleotides line up with TRBD1. From germline, CDR1 is SEHNR and CDR2 FQNEAQ (reference sequence). The length of the CDR3 is 16 residues. Trimming removed 7 bases from V and 4 bases from J; junction bases left unmatched: 11. CDR3 DNA: TGTGCCAGCAACCTCGCCACAGGGGGCCTAGGAAACACCATATATTTT. Translation gives CASNLATGGLGNTIYF.

This clone was observed a handful of times. The rearrangement uses TRBV27 and TRBJ1-2, with TRBD1 as a possible D gene (6 bases). The V gene lost 2 bases and the J gene lost 8 bases, with 12 bases spanning the gap. The V gene's germline CDR1 is MNHEY and CDR2 SMNVEV (reference sequence). The CDR3 has 13 amino acids. CDR3 sequence: CASSLTGWEGYTF. The CDR3 region has the DNA TGTGCCAGCAGTTTAACAGGGTGGGAGGGCTACACCTTC.

The genes are TRBV18 and TRBJ1-1; D perhaps matches TRBD1 (6 bases). V was pared by 5 bases and J by 1 base, with 11 bases between. Germline V gene lookup returns CDR1 KGHSH and CDR2 LQKENI. The CDR3 sequence is 14 residues long. CDR3 sequence: CASSDTGPNTEAFF. The DNA of the CDR3 is TGTGCCAGCTCAGACACAGGGCCGAACACTGAAGCTTTCTTT.

The chain carries TRBV6-1 and TRBJ2-5; D ambiguous. V lost 2 bases and J lost 0, with 7 bases in between. This CDR3 spans 14 amino acids. Looked up from germline, CDR1 is MNHNS and CDR2 is SASEGT. CDR3 residues: CASSEPPYQETQYF. The DNA for the CDR3 is TGTGCCAGCAGTGAACCCCCGTACCAAGAGACCCAGTACTTC.

This clone was seen just once. The chain links TRBV2 to TRBJ1-6; D perhaps matches TRBD1 (5 bases). Germline V gives CDR1 SNHLY, CDR2 FYNNEI. With 7 bases removed from V and 5 bases from J, the gap between germline ends came to 15 bases. There are 15 residues in the CDR3. The CDR3 DNA reads TGTGCCAGCAAGGGGCAGGGTCGAGATAATTCACCCCTCCACTTT. Protein product: CASKGQGRDNSPLHF.

The genes are TRBV27 and TRBJ1-2; the D gene is possibly TRBD1 (6 bases). Germline assignment: CDR1 MNHEY and CDR2 SMNVEV (reference sequence). The CDR3 is 15 amino acids. V lost 2 bases, J lost 5 bases, and 15 bases lay in between. The CDR3 sequence: CASSLGQGNTYGYTF. The CDR3 coding sequence is TGTGCCAGCAGTTTAGGTCAGGGGAACACATATGGCTACACCTTC.

This chain connects TRBV2 to TRBJ1-3; the D is unclear. CDR1 is SNHLY and CDR2 is FYNNEI in the germline V gene. The CDR3 contains 13 residues. Trimming removed 8 bases from V and 4 bases from J, with 12 bases in between. CDR3 sequence: CASSSGQGNTIYF. The CDR3 DNA follows: TGTGCCAGCTCGTCAGGCCAGGGAAACACCATATATTTT.

The chain has TRBV2 and TRBJ2-5; 10 bases line up with TRBD1. The J call may not be correct, given that the DNA end is closer to TRBJ2-7. The CDR3 sequence is 15 residues long. Germline V CDR1 and CDR2: SNHLY, FYNNEI. The CDR3 coding sequence is TGTGCCAGCCGACCCGGGACAGGGGAGGGTTACGAGCAGTACTTC. It specifies CASRPGTGEGYEQYF.

This clone was counted a single time. The chain carries TRBV2 and TRBJ2-7, with TRBD1 matching over 9 bases. Germline CDR1 reads SNHLY; CDR2 reads FYNNEI. The CDR3 spans 15 residues. V shed 5 bases and J 5 bases; nucleotides not matched to a gene: 10. CDR3 region: CASSRTGGESHEQYF. CDR3 in DNA: TGTGCCAGCAGTAGAACAGGGGGCGAGTCCCACGAGCAGTACTTC.

The chain is built from TRBV14 and TRBJ1-2, with D unresolved. This CDR3 spans 13 amino acids. The V gene's germline CDR1 is SGHDN and CDR2 FVKESK. The V end lost 2 bases, the J end lost 8 bases, and 12 bases lay between the germline ends. In DNA, the CDR3 is TGTGCCAGCAGCCAATCCGGGGTGCGGGGCTACACCTTC. Translation gives CASSQSGVRGYTF.

This clone appeared once. This chain connects TRBV7-6 to TRBJ2-1; D perhaps matches TRBD2 (5 bases). The V gene's germline CDR1 is SGHVS and CDR2 FNYEAQ. CDR3 length equals 12 residues. V shed 11 bases and J shed 5 bases, with 13 bases lying between them. CDR3 region: CAVPGTNNEQFF. As DNA, the CDR3 is TGTGCCGTTCCGGGAACTAACAATGAGCAGTTCTTC.

This rearrangement joins TRBV27 to TRBJ2-5; 7 bases match TRBD1. The DNA end is more similar to TRBJ2-7, so the J call may be wrong. The CDR3 totals 12 residues. In germline, CDR1 is MNHEY, CDR2 SMNVEV (reference sequence). This chain's CDR3 is CASSLQGDEQYF. CDR3 in DNA: TGTGCCAGCAGTCTTCAGGGGGACGAGCAGTACTTC.